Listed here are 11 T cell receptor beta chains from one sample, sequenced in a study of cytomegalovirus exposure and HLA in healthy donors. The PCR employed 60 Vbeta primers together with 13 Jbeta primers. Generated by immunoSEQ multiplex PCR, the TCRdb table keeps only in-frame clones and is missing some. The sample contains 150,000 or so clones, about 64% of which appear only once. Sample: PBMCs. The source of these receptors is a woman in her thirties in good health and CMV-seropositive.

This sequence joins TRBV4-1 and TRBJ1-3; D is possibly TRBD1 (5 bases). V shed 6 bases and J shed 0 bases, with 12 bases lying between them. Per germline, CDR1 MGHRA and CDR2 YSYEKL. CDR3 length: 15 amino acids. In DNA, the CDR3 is TGCGCCAGCAGGAATACAGGCGCCTCTGGAAACACCATATATTTT. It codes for CASRNTGASGNTIYF.

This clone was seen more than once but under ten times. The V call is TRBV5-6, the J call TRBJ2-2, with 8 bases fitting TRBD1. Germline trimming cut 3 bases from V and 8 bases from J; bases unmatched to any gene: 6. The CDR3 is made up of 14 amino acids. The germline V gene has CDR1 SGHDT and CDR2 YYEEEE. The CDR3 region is CASSWGQGAGELFF. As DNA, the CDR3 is TGTGCCAGCAGCTGGGGGCAGGGGGCAGGGGAGCTGTTTTTT.

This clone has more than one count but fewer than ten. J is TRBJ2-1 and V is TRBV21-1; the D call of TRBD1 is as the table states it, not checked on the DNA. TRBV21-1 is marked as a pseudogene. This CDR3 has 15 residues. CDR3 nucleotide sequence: TGTGCCAGCAGCGGGACAGCCCGTGGCTACAATGAGCAGTTCTTC. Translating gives CASSGTARGYNEQFF.

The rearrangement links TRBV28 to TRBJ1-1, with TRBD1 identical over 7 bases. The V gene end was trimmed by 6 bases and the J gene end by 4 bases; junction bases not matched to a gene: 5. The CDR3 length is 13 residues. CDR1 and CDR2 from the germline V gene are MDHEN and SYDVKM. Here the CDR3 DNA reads TGTGCCAGCAGCCGAGGGGGCATCACTGAAGCTTTCTTT. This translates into CASSRGGITEAFF. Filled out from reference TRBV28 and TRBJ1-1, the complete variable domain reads DVKVTQSSRYLVKRTGEKVFLECVQDMDHENMFWYRQDPGLGLRLIYFSYDVKMKEKGDIPEGYSVSREKKERFSLILESASTNQTSMYLCASSRGGITEAFFGQGTRLTVV.

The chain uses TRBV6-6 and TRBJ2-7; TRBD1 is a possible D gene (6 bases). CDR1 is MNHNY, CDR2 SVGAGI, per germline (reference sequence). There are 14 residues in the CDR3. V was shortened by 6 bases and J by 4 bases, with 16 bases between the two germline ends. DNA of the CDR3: TGTGCCAGCAGCCCGGTAGGGGGACCGTACGAGCAGTACTTC. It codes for CASSPVGGPYEQYF.

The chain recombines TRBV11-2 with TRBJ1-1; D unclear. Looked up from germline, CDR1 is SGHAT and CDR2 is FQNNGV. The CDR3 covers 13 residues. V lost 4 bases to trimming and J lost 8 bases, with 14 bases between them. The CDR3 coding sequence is TGTGCCAGCAGCTCTGGGTCGACAACAGAAGCTTTCTTT. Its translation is CASSSGSTTEAFF.

CDR3 nucleotide sequence: TGTGCCAGCAGCTTAGCAGGGAATAATTCACCCCTCCACTTT. Protein product: CASSLAGNNSPLHF. The genes are TRBV11-2 and TRBJ1-6; D might be TRBD1 (5 bases). The CDR3 runs to 14 residues. Germline CDR1 is SGHAT and CDR2 is FQNNGV. V lost 1 base to trimming and J lost 5 bases, with 6 bases between them.

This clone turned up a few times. The CDR3 protein is CASSVPGQRNTEAFF. The CDR3 coding sequence is TGTGCCAGCAGCGTGCCGGGACAGCGGAACACTGAAGCTTTCTTT. The chain links TRBV5-4 to TRBJ1-1; the match to TRBD1 covers 7 bases. Per germline, CDR1 SGHNT and CDR2 YYREEE (reference sequence). The CDR3 totals 15 residues. The trim removed 4 bases at V and 1 base at J, leaving 7 bases unmatched.

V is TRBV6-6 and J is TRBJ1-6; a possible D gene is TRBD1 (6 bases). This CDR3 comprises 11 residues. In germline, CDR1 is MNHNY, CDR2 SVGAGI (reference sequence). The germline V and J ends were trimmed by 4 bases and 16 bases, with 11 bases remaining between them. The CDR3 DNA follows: TGTGCCAGCAGTTTGGGGGCGGCGCTCCACTTT. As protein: CASSLGAALHF.

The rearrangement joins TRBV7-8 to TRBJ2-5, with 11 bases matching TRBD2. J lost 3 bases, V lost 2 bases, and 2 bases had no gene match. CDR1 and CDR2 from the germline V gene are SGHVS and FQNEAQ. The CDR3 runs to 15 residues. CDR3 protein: CASSLPSGGKETQYF. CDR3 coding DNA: TGTGCCAGCAGCTTACCTAGCGGGGGGAAAGAGACCCAGTACTTC.

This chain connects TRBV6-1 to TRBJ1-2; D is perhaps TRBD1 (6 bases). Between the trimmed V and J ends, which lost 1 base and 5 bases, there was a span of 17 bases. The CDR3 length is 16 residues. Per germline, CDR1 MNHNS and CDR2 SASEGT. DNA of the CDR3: TGTGCCAGCAGTGAAGGATGGGGGCCGGGGGGATATGGCTACACCTTC. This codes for CASSEGWGPGGYGYTF.